This T cell receptor beta chain was observed in a study of blood T cell repertoires in COVID-19. In the original processing: Amplification of reference gene primers provided the estimated nucleated cell counts. Produced via immunoSEQ multiplex PCR; TCRdb's table is partial and in-frame only. V, J and clone size derive from that table, while D and trimming were established from the DNA sequence. The profile covers around 80,000 clones, with about 85% appearing a single time and roughly 9% taken by the ten largest. The CDR3 spans 14 residues. V was cut by 6 bases and J by 2 bases, with 13 bases left in between. Germline values: CDR1 MGHDK, CDR2 SYGVNS.

This chain links TRBV25-1 with TRBJ1-2; the D gene is possibly TRBD1 (6 bases). This TCR derives from a human donor in a cohort sampled during active COVID-19. Sequenced material: peripheral blood. The CDR3 DNA is TGTGCCAGCAGGAACCGGGACACCAACTATGGCTACACCTTC. It yields the protein CASRNRDTNYGYTF.